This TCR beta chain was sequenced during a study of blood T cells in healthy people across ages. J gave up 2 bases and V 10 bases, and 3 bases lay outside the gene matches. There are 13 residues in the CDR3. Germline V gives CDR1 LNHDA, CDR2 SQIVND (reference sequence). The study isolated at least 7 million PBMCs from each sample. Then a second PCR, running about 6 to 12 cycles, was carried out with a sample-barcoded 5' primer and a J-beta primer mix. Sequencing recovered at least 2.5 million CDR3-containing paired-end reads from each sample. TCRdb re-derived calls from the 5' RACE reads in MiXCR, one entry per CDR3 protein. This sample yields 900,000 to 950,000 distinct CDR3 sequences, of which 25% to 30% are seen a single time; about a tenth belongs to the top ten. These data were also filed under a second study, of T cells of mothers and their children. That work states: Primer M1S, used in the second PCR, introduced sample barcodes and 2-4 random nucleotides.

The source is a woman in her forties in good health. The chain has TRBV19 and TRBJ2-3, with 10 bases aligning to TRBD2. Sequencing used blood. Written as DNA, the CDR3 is TGTGCCACCGGACTAGCGGTCACAGATACGCAGTATTTT. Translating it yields CATGLAVTDTQYF.